This note documents a single T cell receptor beta chain sequence. Its antigen is undetermined. The data were produced by immunoSEQ multiplex PCR, yet TCRdb's version contains in-frame clones alone and is incomplete. The table includes tens of thousands of clones, 84% detected once. CDR3 size: 14 residues. From germline, CDR1 is KGHSY and CDR2 FQNENV. The trim removed 6 bases at V and 0 bases at J, leaving 3 bases unmatched. Separation from the roughly 700-subject first cohort characterized the 120-subject validation cohort, to which the donors belonged. The record originates from a study of cytomegalovirus exposure and HLA in healthy donors. Whole-study findings and limits: There were a few CMV-associated chains whose specificity for CMV antigens was confirmed in vitro.

The V and J genes are TRBV16 and TRBJ2-7, with 9 bases identical to TRBD1. The receptor was isolated from a woman between 18 and 29 years old in good health and CMV-seropositive. Sequencing was carried out using PBMCs. The CDR3 reads CASRDRGSSYEQYF. The CDR3 coding sequence is TGTGCCAGCAGAGACAGGGGGAGCTCCTACGAGCAGTACTTC.